One and the same sample provided the 21 T cell receptor beta chains below, sequenced in a study of monozygotic twins with inflammatory bowel disease. One entry per CDR3 protein, without DNA, is what TCRdb gives after re-calling the 5' RACE reads. The listing records about 300,000 distinct CDR3 sequences. The sample comprised blood. Every receptor here comes from a human donor with ulcerative colitis or Crohn's disease, or a healthy co-twin of an affected twin (not recorded which).

V is TRBV7-2 and J is TRBJ2-7; TCRdb proposes TRBD1, but this gene call is untestable without DNA. Germline CDR1 is SGHTA and CDR2 is FQGNSA. This CDR3 contains 16 residues. The CDR3 reads CASSLRQGMGSYEQYF.

This chain links TRBV5-1 with TRBJ1-6; TCRdb calls TRBD1, which cannot be checked without DNA. In germline, CDR1 is SGHRS, CDR2 YFSETQ. This CDR3 spans 14 amino acids. The chain's CDR3 is CASSVGRGNSPLHF.

The V call is TRBV7-2, the J call TRBJ2-3. The CDR3 runs 13 residues. CDR1 SGHTA and CDR2 FQGNSA come from the germline V gene. The CDR3 is CASSFDRTDTQYF.

The gene calls are TRBV24-1 and TRBJ2-7; no DNA is available, so the TRBD1 call from TCRdb remains unchecked. The CDR3 covers 14 residues. Germline CDR1 is KGHDR and CDR2 is SFDVKD. The CDR3 loop is CAPAGTEASYEQYF.

The chain carries TRBV24-1 and TRBJ2-2; TCRdb calls TRBD2, which cannot be checked without DNA. CDR1 is KGHDR, CDR2 SFDVKD, per germline. The CDR3 sequence is 20 residues long. The CDR3 is CATSDLSGTSGMGGTGELFF.

The CDR3 reads CASSRGQGIGQETQYF. This rearrangement joins TRBV5-5 to TRBJ2-5; the TRBD1 assignment by TCRdb is unverifiable without DNA. The CDR3 totals 16 residues. Germline V gene data show CDR1 as SGHKS and CDR2 as YYEKEE (reference sequence).

This chain uses TRBV11-2 with TRBJ1-1. CDR3 length: 14 amino acids. Germline CDR1 SGHAT, CDR2 FQNNGV. Here the CDR3 reads CASSFTFGGTEAFF.

The genes are TRBV29-1 and TRBJ2-3; TCRdb calls TRBD2, which cannot be checked without DNA. The germline V gene encodes CDR1 SQVTM and CDR2 ANQGSEA. The CDR3 loop spans 15 amino acids. CDR3 region: CSAGTPSGRADTQYF.

V is TRBV12-3 or TRBV12-4 and J is TRBJ2-1. The CDR3 totals 12 residues. The CDR3 sequence is CASRSLAREQFF.

The gene calls are TRBV7-2 and TRBJ2-5. This CDR3 region has 11 residues. CDR1 is SGHTA and CDR2 is FQGNSA in the germline V gene. CDR3 sequence: CASSRRETQYF.

The chain links TRBV7-2 to TRBJ2-7; TCRdb outputs TRBD2, but without DNA this stays unchecked. CDR1 is SGHTA and CDR2 is FQGNSA in the germline V gene. The CDR3 is 14 residues long. CDR3 residues: CASSLNLPNYEQYF.

V usage is TRBV12-3 or TRBV12-4 and J usage is TRBJ2-3. The CDR3 runs 14 residues. CDR3 sequence reads: CASSFWVSTDTQYF.

The V call is TRBV25-1, the J call TRBJ2-5. The length of the CDR3 is 12 residues. Germline values: CDR1 MGHDK, CDR2 SYGVNS. The CDR3 region is CASSLWAETQYF.

This chain uses TRBV11-2 with TRBJ1-4; the TCRdb D gene call, TRBD1, has no DNA to confirm it. Germline CDR1 SGHAT, CDR2 FQNNGV. The CDR3 is 19 amino acids. The CDR3 region is CASSLDPRDRKPTNEKLFF.

The chain carries TRBV28 and TRBJ2-2. The CDR3 length is 13 residues. Germline V gives CDR1 MDHEN, CDR2 SYDVKM. The chain's CDR3 is CARSRRNTGELFF.

The V gene is TRBV27, the J gene TRBJ1-5; checking the TCRdb D call of TRBD1 is not possible without DNA. The CDR3 sequence is 15 residues long. Germline lookup yields CDR1 MNHEY and CDR2 SMNVEV (reference sequence). The CDR3 region is CASSLLGVGNQPQHF.

The chain uses TRBV7-8 and TRBJ1-2. The CDR3 consists of 15 residues. Germline CDR1 SGHVS, CDR2 FQNEAQ. The CDR3 sequence is CASSLAGQGGYGYTF.

The rearrangement joins TRBV20-1 to TRBJ2-1; TCRdb reports TRBD2, a call that lacks DNA to check it against. Germline CDR1 reads DFQATT; CDR2 reads SNEGSKA (reference sequence). The CDR3 totals 13 residues. CDR3 region: CRGTGLLNNEQFF.

The rearrangement joins TRBV10-3 to TRBJ2-6; TCRdb indicates TRBD2, and absent DNA this call remains unverified. The CDR3 runs 17 residues. The germline V gene encodes CDR1 ENHRY and CDR2 SYGVKD. The CDR3 loop reads CAISESQALTGANVLTF.

The chain has TRBV11-2 and TRBJ2-6; lacking DNA, the TRBD1 call made by TCRdb goes unchecked. The germline V gene encodes CDR1 SGHAT and CDR2 FQNNGV. CDR3 length: 16 amino acids. CDR3 in amino acids: CASTVTGGSGANVLTF.

J is TRBJ2-3 and V is TRBV4-3; TCRdb designates TRBD1, a call that cannot be tested without DNA. This CDR3 is 13 amino acids long. Germline assignment: CDR1 LGHNA and CDR2 YSLEER. This chain's CDR3 is CASSPRGLDTQYF.